The present TCR beta chain was sequenced within a study of blood T cell repertoires in COVID-19. TCRdb keeps only in-frame clones here, not all; method: immunoSEQ multiplex PCR. The table records roughly 50,000 clones, 90% of them present only once. The origin of this receptor is a woman between 40 and 50 years old with active COVID-19. Specimen: peripheral blood.

CDR3 sequence reads: CASSEPSTDTQYF. The CDR3 DNA is TGCGCCAGCAGTGAGCCTAGCACAGATACGCAGTATTTT. The rearrangement links TRBV10-2 to TRBJ2-3; D gene unclear. V was shortened by 2 bases and J by 0 bases, with 3 bases between the two germline ends. Germline V gene lookup returns CDR1 WSHSY and CDR2 SAAADI. The CDR3 length is 13 residues.